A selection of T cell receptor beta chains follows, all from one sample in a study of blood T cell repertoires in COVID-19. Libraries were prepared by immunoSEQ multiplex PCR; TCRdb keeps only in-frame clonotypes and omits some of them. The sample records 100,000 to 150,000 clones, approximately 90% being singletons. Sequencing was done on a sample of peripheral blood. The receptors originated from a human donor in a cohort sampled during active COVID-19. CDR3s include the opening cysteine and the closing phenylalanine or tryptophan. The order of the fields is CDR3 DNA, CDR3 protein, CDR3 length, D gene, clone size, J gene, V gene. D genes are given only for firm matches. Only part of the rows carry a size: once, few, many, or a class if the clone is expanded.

DNA: TGTGCCAGCAGCCCCCGACAGGGGACGGGGAATGAGCAGTTCTTC; CDR3: CASSPRQGTGNEQFF; length: 15; D: TRBD1; size: NA; J: TRBJ2-1; V: TRBV7-9
DNA: TGCAGCGTTGCGGGACTAGCAAGCTACGAGCAGTACTTC; CDR3: CSVAGLASYEQYF; length: 13; D: TRBD2; size: once; J: TRBJ2-7; V: TRBV29-1
DNA: TGCGCCAGCAGCCAGGAGGGGCGCTACGAGCAGTACTTC; CDR3: CASSQEGRYEQYF; length: 13; D: NA; size: NA; J: TRBJ2-7; V: TRBV5-1
DNA: TGTGCCAGCAACAGGGGTGGTCAGCCCCAGCATTTT; CDR3: CASNRGGQPQHF; length: 12; D: TRBD1; size: NA; J: TRBJ1-5; V: TRBV6-6
DNA: TGTGCCAGCAGCAACCCACAGGTCTCCTACGAGCAGTACTTC; CDR3: CASSNPQVSYEQYF; length: 14; D: NA; size: NA; J: TRBJ2-7; V: TRBV4-2
DNA: TGTGCCAGTAGTATGGGTTACAGGCTATACGAGCAGTACTTC; CDR3: CASSMGYRLYEQYF; length: 14; D: NA; size: NA; J: TRBJ2-7; V: TRBV19
DNA: TGCAGCGTTGGTGAGGGATACACTGAAGCTTTCTTT; CDR3: CSVGEGYTEAFF; length: 12; D: NA; size: NA; J: TRBJ1-1; V: TRBV29-1
DNA: TGTGCCAGCAGCTTTTTGCGGGGAGCTTTACAGCCCCAGCATTTT; CDR3: CASSFLRGALQPQHF; length: 15; D: NA; size: NA; J: TRBJ1-5; V: TRBV28
DNA: TGTGCCAGCCAACAGGGGATGAGTGAAAAACTGTTTTTT; CDR3: CASQQGMSEKLFF; length: 13; D: TRBD1; size: NA; J: TRBJ1-4; V: TRBV25-1
DNA: TGTGCCAGCAGTGAGGGCACAGGGGGCTATCAGCCCCAGCATTTT; CDR3: CASSEGTGGYQPQHF; length: 15; D: TRBD1; size: few; J: TRBJ1-5; V: TRBV27
DNA: TGTGCCACCAGTGATCCACAGGGTCCCACCGGCGGAGAGACCCAGTACTTC; CDR3: CATSDPQGPTGGETQYF; length: 17; D: NA; size: NA; J: TRBJ2-5; V: TRBV24-1
DNA: TGTGCCACCAGTGAAATCGACAGGTTACCATCCTACGAGCAGTACTTC; CDR3: CATSEIDRLPSYEQYF; length: 16; D: NA; size: NA; J: TRBJ2-7; V: TRBV24-1
DNA: TGTGCCAGCATAACGGGCGGGGCTAACTATGGCTACACCTTC; CDR3: CASITGGANYGYTF; length: 14; D: NA; size: NA; J: TRBJ1-2; V: TRBV28
DNA: TGCGCCAGCAGCTTTGGGTCGGGAGGGGTTGAGCAGTTCTTC; CDR3: CASSFGSGGVEQFF; length: 14; D: TRBD2; size: NA; J: TRBJ2-1; V: TRBV5-1
DNA: TGTGCCAGCAGGACGGACAGAGCTCAGCCCCAGCATTTT; CDR3: CASRTDRAQPQHF; length: 13; D: NA; size: once; J: TRBJ1-5; V: TRBV2
DNA: TGTGCCAGCAGACGGACAAGAAGGCACAAAAACATTCAGTACTTC; CDR3: CASRRTRRHKNIQYF; length: 15; D: NA; size: NA; J: TRBJ2-4; V: TRBV28
DNA: TGTGCCAGCAGCTTCGGGACTAGCGGGATCTATGAGCAGTTCTTC; CDR3: CASSFGTSGIYEQFF; length: 15; D: TRBD2; size: NA; J: TRBJ2-1; V: TRBV13
DNA: TGTGCCAGCAGTTTAACGGTACTTGGCTCTGGAAACACCATATATTTT; CDR3: CASSLTVLGSGNTIYF; length: 16; D: NA; size: few; J: TRBJ1-3; V: TRBV28
DNA: TGTGCCACCAGCAGAGGGGACAGGCACGATTCACCCCTCCACTTT; CDR3: CATSRGDRHDSPLHF; length: 15; D: TRBD1; size: few; J: TRBJ1-6; V: TRBV15
DNA: TGTGCCAGCAGCTCAGACAGGGGGGCAGGCTACACCTTC; CDR3: CASSSDRGAGYTF; length: 13; D: TRBD1; size: NA; J: TRBJ1-2; V: TRBV11-2
DNA: TGTGCCATCAGTCAAGGGGGCCAGAACACCGGGGAGCTGTTTTTT; CDR3: CAISQGGQNTGELFF; length: 15; D: TRBD1; size: NA; J: TRBJ2-2; V: TRBV10-3
DNA: TGTGCCAGCAGTCCCCAGGGTCAGGGGGTCGCCTACCAAGAGACCCAGTACTTC; CDR3: CASSPQGQGVAYQETQYF; length: 18; D: TRBD1; size: NA; J: TRBJ2-5; V: TRBV27
DNA: TGTGCCAGCAGCCAAGAGCTGACCGGGAATACGAACACTGAAGCTTTCTTT; CDR3: CASSQELTGNTNTEAFF; length: 17; D: NA; size: NA; J: TRBJ1-1; V: TRBV3-1/TRBV3-2
DNA: TGTGCCAGCAGCTTTCAGGGGGACTCACCCCTCCACTTT; CDR3: CASSFQGDSPLHF; length: 13; D: TRBD1; size: NA; J: TRBJ1-6; V: TRBV11-2
DNA: TGTGCCAGCAGCTTGGTGCAGGGGGCTGGGAACACTGAAGCTTTCTTT; CDR3: CASSLVQGAGNTEAFF; length: 16; D: TRBD1; size: NA; J: TRBJ1-1; V: TRBV5-4
DNA: TGTGCCAGCAGTCGAACCGGGACAGGGTACAACATTCAGTACTTC; CDR3: CASSRTGTGYNIQYF; length: 15; D: TRBD1; size: NA; J: TRBJ2-4; V: TRBV6-5
DNA: TGTGCCAGCAGCTTAGTAGGCGGGAGGGGGGGACATACGCAGTATTTT; CDR3: CASSLVGGRGGHTQYF; length: 16; D: TRBD2; size: NA; J: TRBJ2-3; V: TRBV11-2
DNA: TGCGCCAGCAGCGAAAGAGGCTCCTACGAGCAGTACTTC; CDR3: CASSERGSYEQYF; length: 13; D: NA; size: NA; J: TRBJ2-7; V: TRBV5-1
DNA: TGTGCCAGAACCAGGGACACTGAAGCTTTCTTT; CDR3: CARTRDTEAFF; length: 11; D: NA; size: NA; J: TRBJ1-1; V: TRBV5-3
DNA: TGCGCCAGCAGCGTAACAGGGGACACCGGGGAGCTGTTTTTT; CDR3: CASSVTGDTGELFF; length: 14; D: TRBD1; size: NA; J: TRBJ2-2; V: TRBV5-1
DNA: TGCGCCAGCAGCTTGAGGTCTCAAGGGCGGGATTCTGGCGAGCAGTACTTC; CDR3: CASSLRSQGRDSGEQYF; length: 17; D: NA; size: NA; J: TRBJ2-7; V: TRBV5-1
DNA: TGTGCCAGCAGCTTAGGACGTCAAGCGGGACGCAATGAGCAGTTCTTC; CDR3: CASSLGRQAGRNEQFF; length: 16; D: TRBD2; size: NA; J: TRBJ2-1; V: TRBV13
DNA: TGTGCCAGCAGCCCCCAACAGGGATCCGAGCAGTACTTC; CDR3: CASSPQQGSEQYF; length: 13; D: NA; size: few; J: TRBJ2-7; V: TRBV14
DNA: TGTGCTAGTGGGGCGAGCGGGAAAGGGACCCAGTACTTC; CDR3: CASGASGKGTQYF; length: 13; D: TRBD2; size: NA; J: TRBJ2-5; V: TRBV12-5
DNA: TGTGCCACCAGCAGAGATACTGTTAGCTACGGGAACTTC; CDR3: CATSRDTVSYGNF; length: 13; D: NA; size: NA; J: TRBJ2-7; V: TRBV15
DNA: TGTGCCAGCAGCCAAGAAGGAGGGATCTCCTACGAGCAGTACTTC; CDR3: CASSQEGGISYEQYF; length: 15; D: NA; size: NA; J: TRBJ2-7; V: TRBV4-2
DNA: TGTGCCAGCAGTTTGGTCGGTAACAATCAGCCCCAGCATTTT; CDR3: CASSLVGNNQPQHF; length: 14; D: NA; size: once; J: TRBJ1-5; V: TRBV28
DNA: TGTGCCAGCTTTGAGGGAGGGACCCCCGGGGAGCTGTTTTTT; CDR3: CASFEGGTPGELFF; length: 14; D: TRBD2; size: NA; J: TRBJ2-2; V: TRBV11-1
DNA: TGTGCCAGCAGTGACTCTTTTAGTTCACCCCTCCACTTT; CDR3: CASSDSFSSPLHF; length: 13; D: NA; size: NA; J: TRBJ1-6; V: TRBV6-5
DNA: TGTGCCATTAAGGCCGAGGGGGTCAGCAATCAGCCCCAGCATTTT; CDR3: CAIKAEGVSNQPQHF; length: 15; D: NA; size: NA; J: TRBJ1-5; V: TRBV10-3
DNA: TGTGCCTGGAGTTCACACACGAACACTGAAGCTTTCTTT; CDR3: CAWSSHTNTEAFF; length: 13; D: NA; size: NA; J: TRBJ1-1; V: TRBV30
DNA: TGTGCCAGCAATGGGCAGTTCCAAGAGACCCAGTACTTC; CDR3: CASNGQFQETQYF; length: 13; D: NA; size: NA; J: TRBJ2-5; V: TRBV2
DNA: TGTGCCAGCAGTTTGACCCCCCCCTTGGGAAGGACAGGGGACACCGGGGAGCTGTTTTTT; CDR3: CASSLTPPLGRTGDTGELFF; length: 20; D: TRBD1; size: NA; J: TRBJ2-2; V: TRBV6-2/TRBV6-3
DNA: TGTGCCAGCAGTTTCGGACCCGGGAGGGGATATGACGGGCAGTTCTTC; CDR3: CASSFGPGRGYDGQFF; length: 16; D: TRBD2; size: NA; J: TRBJ2-1; V: TRBV28
DNA: TGTGCCAGCAGTGAAACTAGGCAAGCCGAGACCCAGTACTTC; CDR3: CASSETRQAETQYF; length: 14; D: NA; size: NA; J: TRBJ2-5; V: TRBV7-9
DNA: TGTGCCTGGAGTTCACAGGGGGCCTACGAGCAGTACTTC; CDR3: CAWSSQGAYEQYF; length: 13; D: TRBD1; size: NA; J: TRBJ2-7; V: TRBV30
DNA: TGCGCCAGCAGCCTGGACAGGGACAATCAGCCCCAGCATTTT; CDR3: CASSLDRDNQPQHF; length: 14; D: TRBD1; size: NA; J: TRBJ1-5; V: TRBV4-1
DNA: TGTGCCAGCAGTTTACCCGTAAACTATGGCTACACCTTC; CDR3: CASSLPVNYGYTF; length: 13; D: NA; size: few; J: TRBJ1-2; V: TRBV28
DNA: TGTGCCACCAGCAGAGTAGGGGGGGCGAACACTGAAGCTTTCTTT; CDR3: CATSRVGGANTEAFF; length: 15; D: NA; size: NA; J: TRBJ1-1; V: TRBV15
DNA: TGTGCCAGCAGTTTCGGGGGGCCCCCTTCCGAGACCCAGTACTTC; CDR3: CASSFGGPPSETQYF; length: 15; D: NA; size: NA; J: TRBJ2-5; V: TRBV6-5
DNA: TGTGCCAGTACGTCTTTCTCCTCCCGCACAGATACGCAGTATTTT; CDR3: CASTSFSSRTDTQYF; length: 15; D: NA; size: NA; J: TRBJ2-3; V: TRBV19
DNA: TGTGCCAGCAGCCTGATAGACTGGGGCAATGGCTACACCTTC; CDR3: CASSLIDWGNGYTF; length: 14; D: NA; size: NA; J: TRBJ1-2; V: TRBV7-8
DNA: TGTGCCAGCAGTGAAGGACCTCGAGGGTATGGCTACACCTTC; CDR3: CASSEGPRGYGYTF; length: 14; D: NA; size: NA; J: TRBJ1-2; V: TRBV6-1
DNA: TGTGCCAGCAGCTCCGGGGGCTCTGGGGCCAACGTCCTGACTTTC; CDR3: CASSSGGSGANVLTF; length: 15; D: NA; size: NA; J: TRBJ2-6; V: TRBV7-9
DNA: TGTGCCAGCAGTGAAGAATGGCAGGGCAATCAGCCCCAGCATTTT; CDR3: CASSEEWQGNQPQHF; length: 15; D: NA; size: NA; J: TRBJ1-5; V: TRBV2
DNA: TGTGCCAGCGGGTTACTTCAGACAGGGAGAGTACACTTC; CDR3: CASGLLQTGRVHF; length: 13; D: TRBD1; size: NA; J: TRBJ2-7; V: TRBV12-3/TRBV12-4
DNA: TGTGCCAGCCGCCGAGGGGGTAACAATGAGCAGTTCTTC; CDR3: CASRRGGNNEQFF; length: 13; D: NA; size: few; J: TRBJ2-1; V: TRBV2
DNA: TGTGCCAGCAGTTACGACAGGAACTCAGGAAACACCATATATTTT; CDR3: CASSYDRNSGNTIYF; length: 15; D: NA; size: NA; J: TRBJ1-3; V: TRBV6-5
DNA: TGCGCCAGCAGCTCTAGACTAGATGATACGCAGTATTTT; CDR3: CASSSRLDDTQYF; length: 13; D: NA; size: once; J: TRBJ2-3; V: TRBV5-1